This TCR beta chain was sequenced during a study of blood T cells in healthy people across ages. A second PCR, run for roughly 6 to 11 cycles, used a sample-barcoded 5' primer plus a J-beta primer mix. From the 5' RACE reads, TCRdb called clonotypes with MiXCR, one entry per CDR3 protein. The sample contains around 820,000 distinct CDR3 sequences, around 25% of which appear only once. Findings and limits, study-wide: Estimates of diversity drawn from one million T cells were considered underestimates.

Germline V lookup: CDR1 MGHRA, CDR2 YSYEKL. The CDR3 is 18 residues long. Trimming took 2 bases from V and 0 from J, leaving 19 bases between them. This clonotype was observed a few times. The antigen is unknown. A further study also used this sample, focusing on T cells of mothers and their children.

The sequenced sample was blood. The J gene is TRBJ1-1, the V gene TRBV4-1, with D tentatively TRBD1 (5 bases). The sequence came from a boy aged 5-17 years in good health. The CDR3 region is CASSQPGATYLMNTEAFF. CDR3 in DNA: TGCGCCAGCAGCCAACCCGGGGCGACTTATTTGATGAACACTGAAGCTTTCTTT.